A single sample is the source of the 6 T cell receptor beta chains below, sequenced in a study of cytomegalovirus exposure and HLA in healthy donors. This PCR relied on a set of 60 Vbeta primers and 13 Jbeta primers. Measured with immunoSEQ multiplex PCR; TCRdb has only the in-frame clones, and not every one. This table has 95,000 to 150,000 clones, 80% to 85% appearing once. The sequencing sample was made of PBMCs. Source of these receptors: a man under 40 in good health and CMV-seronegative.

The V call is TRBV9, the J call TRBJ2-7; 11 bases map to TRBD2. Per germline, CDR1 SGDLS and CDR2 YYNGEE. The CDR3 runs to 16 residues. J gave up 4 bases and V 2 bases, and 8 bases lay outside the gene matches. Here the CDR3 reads CASSVGIAGGPYEQYF. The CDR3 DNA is TGTGCCAGCAGCGTTGGAATAGCGGGGGGGCCGTACGAGCAGTACTTC.

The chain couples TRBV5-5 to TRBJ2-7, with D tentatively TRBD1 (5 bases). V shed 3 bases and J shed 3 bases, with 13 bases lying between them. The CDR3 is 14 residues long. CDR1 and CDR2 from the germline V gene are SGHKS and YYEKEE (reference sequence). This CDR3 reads CASSSGPDSYEQYF. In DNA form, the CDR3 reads TGTGCCAGCAGCTCCGGCCCTGACAGCTACGAGCAGTACTTC.

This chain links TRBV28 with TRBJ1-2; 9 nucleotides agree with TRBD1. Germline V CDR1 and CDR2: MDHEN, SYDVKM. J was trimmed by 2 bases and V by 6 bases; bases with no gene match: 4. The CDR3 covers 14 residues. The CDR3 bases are TGTGCCAGCAGCCTACAGGGGGCGAACTATGGCTACACCTTC. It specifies CASSLQGANYGYTF.

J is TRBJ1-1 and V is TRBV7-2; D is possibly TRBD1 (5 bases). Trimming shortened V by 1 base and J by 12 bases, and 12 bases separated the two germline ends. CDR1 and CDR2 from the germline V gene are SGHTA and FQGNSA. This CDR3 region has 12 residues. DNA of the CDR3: TGTGCCAGCAGCTTAGTTGCGGGGGAGACTTTCTTT. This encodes CASSLVAGETFF.

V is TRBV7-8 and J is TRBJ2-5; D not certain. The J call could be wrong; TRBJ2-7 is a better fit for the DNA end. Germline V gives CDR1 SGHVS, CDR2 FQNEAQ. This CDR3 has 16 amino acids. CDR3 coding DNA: TGTGCCAGCAGTCCCGTCCGTGACATAAGTCCCCACGAGCAGTACTTC. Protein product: CASSPVRDISPHEQYF.

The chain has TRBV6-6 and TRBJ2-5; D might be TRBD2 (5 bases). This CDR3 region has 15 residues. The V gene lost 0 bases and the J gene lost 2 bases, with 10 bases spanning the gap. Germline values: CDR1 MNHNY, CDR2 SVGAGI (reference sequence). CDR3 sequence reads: CASSYSDGVQETQYF. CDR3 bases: TGTGCCAGCAGTTACTCTGACGGGGTGCAAGAGACCCAGTACTTC.